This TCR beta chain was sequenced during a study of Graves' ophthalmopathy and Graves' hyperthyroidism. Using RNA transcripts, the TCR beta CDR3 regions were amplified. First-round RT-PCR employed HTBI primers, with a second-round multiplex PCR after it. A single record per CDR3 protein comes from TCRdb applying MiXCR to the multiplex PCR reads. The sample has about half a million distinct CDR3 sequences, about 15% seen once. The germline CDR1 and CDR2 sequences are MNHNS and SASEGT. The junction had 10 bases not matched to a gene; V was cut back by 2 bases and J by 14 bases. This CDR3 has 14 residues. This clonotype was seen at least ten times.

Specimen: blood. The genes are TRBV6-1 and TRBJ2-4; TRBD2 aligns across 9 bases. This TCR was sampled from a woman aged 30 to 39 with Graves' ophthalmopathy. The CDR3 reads CASSETGTSSVKYF. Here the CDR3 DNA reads TGTGCCAGCAGTGAAACCGGGACTAGCTCGGTTAAGTACTTC.